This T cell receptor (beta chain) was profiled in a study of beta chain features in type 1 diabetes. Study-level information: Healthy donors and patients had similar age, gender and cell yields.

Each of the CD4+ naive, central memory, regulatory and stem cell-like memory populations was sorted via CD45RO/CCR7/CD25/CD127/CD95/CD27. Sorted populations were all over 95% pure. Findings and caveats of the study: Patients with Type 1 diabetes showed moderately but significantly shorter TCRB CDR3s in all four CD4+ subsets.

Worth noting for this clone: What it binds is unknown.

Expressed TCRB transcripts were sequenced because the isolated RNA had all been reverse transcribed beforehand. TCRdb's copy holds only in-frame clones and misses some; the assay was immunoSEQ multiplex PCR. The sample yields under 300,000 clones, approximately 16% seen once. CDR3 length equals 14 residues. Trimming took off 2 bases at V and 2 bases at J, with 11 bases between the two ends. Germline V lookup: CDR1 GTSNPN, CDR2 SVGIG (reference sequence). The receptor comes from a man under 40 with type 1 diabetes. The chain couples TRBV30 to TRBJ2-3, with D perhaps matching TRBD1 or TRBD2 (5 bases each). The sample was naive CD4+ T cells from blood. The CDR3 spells CAWSSGTNTDTQYF. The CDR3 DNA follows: TGTGCCTGGAGTTCCGGGACGAACACAGATACGCAGTATTTT.